Below are 32 T cell receptor beta chains sequenced from a single sample in a study of CD8 T cells in Susac syndrome. After extraction with the RNeasy kit, 0.5 to 1 ug of the RNA was reverse transcribed using random hexamers. Using its own MiXCR run on the immunoSEQ multiplex PCR reads, TCRdb lists one record per CDR3 protein. The sample lists approximately 190,000 distinct CDR3 sequences, 80% to 95% occurring once. The material sequenced was CD4+ T cells from PBMCs. The source is a human donor in good health.

The sample holds one count of this clonotype. The chain joins TRBV29-1 to TRBJ1-2; D perhaps matches TRBD1 (5 bases). CDR3 size: 12 residues. Trimming left V 7 bases short and J 4 bases short, with 13 bases between. Germline assignment: CDR1 SQVTM and CDR2 ANQGSEA. The CDR3: CSGATGLYGYTF. The DNA of the CDR3 is TGCAGCGGGGCCACAGGTCTCTATGGCTACACCTTC.

The genes are TRBV5-1 and TRBJ1-2, with a weak D call TRBD1 (6 bases). Trimming removed 2 bases at V and 6 bases at J, with 17 bases between. CDR3 length: 15 residues. The germline gives CDR1 SGHRS, CDR2 YFSETQ. CDR3 loop: CASSFGAQGSDGYTF. DNA of the CDR3: TGCGCCAGCAGCTTCGGGGCCCAGGGGAGTGATGGCTACACCTTC.

This clonotype came up once. The chain recombines TRBV20-1 with TRBJ2-1, with TRBD2 identical over 8 bases. From germline, CDR1 is DFQATT and CDR2 SNEGSKA (reference sequence). V shed 3 bases, J shed 3 bases, and the junction held 4 bases outside the gene matches. The CDR3 totals 14 residues. Here the CDR3 reads CSASRGTSYNEQFF. The CDR3 DNA follows: TGCAGTGCTAGTAGAGGGACTAGCTACAATGAGCAGTTCTTC.

CDR3 DNA: TGTGCCAGCAGCCAGGCCGGACTAGCGGAAGAGACCCAGTACTTC. This encodes CASSQAGLAEETQYF. This chain connects TRBV3-1 to TRBJ2-5; 10 bases are a match to TRBD2. V lost 3 bases and J lost 3; bases outside the gene matches: 4. This CDR3 contains 15 residues. CDR1 is LGHDT, CDR2 YNNKEL, per germline (reference sequence).

In this sample, this clonotype turned up once. The rearrangement joins TRBV5-1 to TRBJ1-6; possibly TRBD1 for D (5 bases). Germline CDR1 is SGHRS and CDR2 is YFSETQ. CDR3 size: 14 residues. Trimming took off 4 bases at V and 6 bases at J, with 11 bases between the two ends. The CDR3 protein is CASSQTGPNSPLHF. DNA for the CDR3: TGCGCCAGCAGCCAAACAGGCCCTAATTCACCCCTCCACTTT.

The genes are TRBV28 and TRBJ2-7, with D perhaps TRBD1 (5 bases). The CDR3 spans 11 residues. Trimming shortened V by 11 bases and J by 2 bases, and 10 bases separated the two germline ends. Germline CDR1 reads MDHEN; CDR2 reads SYDVKM. The CDR3 DNA follows: TGTGCCGCCGCAGGGCCCTACGAGCAGTACTTC. It encodes CAAAGPYEQYF.

V gene TRBV20-1 combines with J gene TRBJ2-1; D tentatively reads TRBD1 or TRBD2 (5 bases each). V was clipped by 7 bases and J by 6 bases, with 16 bases between them. CDR3 length: 13 amino acids. Germline V CDR1 and CDR2: DFQATT, SNEGSKA (reference sequence). CDR3 nucleotide sequence: TGCAGTGTCCCGGGGCCGACCCTCAATGAGCAGTTCTTC. Protein sequence: CSVPGPTLNEQFF.

The chain has TRBV28 and TRBJ1-4; the match to TRBD1 covers 9 bases. After removal of 8 bases from V and 10 bases from J, the junction contained 11 bases not matched to a gene. Germline loops: CDR1 MDHEN, CDR2 SYDVKM. This CDR3 spans 14 amino acids. CDR3 coding DNA: TGTGCCAGCCGCCTCCCTGGGACAGGGTCAAAACTGTTTTTT. It codes for CASRLPGTGSKLFF.

The V gene is TRBV2, the J gene TRBJ1-1; 7 bases are shared with TRBD1. The germline V gene has CDR1 SNHLY and CDR2 FYNNEI. The CDR3 loop spans 14 amino acids. The V gene end was trimmed by 8 bases and the J gene end by 6 bases; junction bases not matched to a gene: 12. This CDR3 is CASGGAGTVAEAFF. The CDR3 nucleotides read TGTGCCAGCGGCGGTGCAGGGACAGTCGCTGAAGCTTTCTTT.

This chain connects TRBV30 to TRBJ2-7; weak D call: TRBD2 (6 bases). V lost 5 bases and J 0 bases, leaving 17 bases between the germline ends. Germline V gene lookup returns CDR1 GTSNPN and CDR2 SVGIG (reference sequence). The CDR3 has 15 amino acids. The chain's CDR3 is CAWGPGRRASYEQYF. The CDR3 bases are TGTGCCTGGGGCCCAGGGAGGAGGGCCTCCTACGAGCAGTACTTC.

The J gene is TRBJ1-2, the V gene TRBV29-1; D is unclear. CDR3 length: 12 amino acids. Trimming left V 5 bases short and J 4 bases short, with 11 bases between. The V gene's germline CDR1 is SQVTM and CDR2 ANQGSEA. The CDR3 DNA reads TGCAGCGTTCAACGCACAACCTATGGCTACACCTTC. Amino acids: CSVQRTTYGYTF. The entire variable domain, with the rest obtained from reference TRBV29-1 and TRBJ1-2, is as follows: SAVISQKPSRDICQRGTSLTIQCQVDSQVTMMFWYRQQPGQSLTLIATANQGSEATYESGFVIDKFPISRPNLTFSTLTVSNMSPEDSSIYLCSVQRTTYGYTFGSGTRLTVV.

This rearrangement joins TRBV10-3 to TRBJ2-7; D might be TRBD2 (5 bases). Deletions cut 0 bases from V and 6 bases from J, with 6 bases between. This CDR3 has 12 amino acids. Germline lookup yields CDR1 ENHRY and CDR2 SYGVKD. The CDR3 here is CAISESEGEQYV. For the CDR3, the DNA is TGTGCCATCAGTGAGTCCGAGGGCGAGCAGTACGTC.

J is TRBJ1-5 and V is TRBV12-3 or TRBV12-4; TRBD1 aligns across 10 bases. This CDR3 contains 17 residues. V dropped 6 bases and J dropped 0; count of bases not matched to a gene: 8. This CDR3 reads CASSLPGQGLSNQPQHF. CDR3 coding DNA: TGTGCCAGCAGCCTCCCGGGACAGGGGCTTAGCAATCAGCCCCAGCATTTT.

This rearrangement joins TRBV2 to TRBJ1-6; a possible D gene is TRBD1 (5 bases). CDR1 is SNHLY and CDR2 is FYNNEI in the germline V gene. Trimming took off 6 bases at V and 8 bases at J, with 20 bases between the two ends. The CDR3 has 16 residues. The CDR3 is CASRPPHTGPDSPLHF. The CDR3 nucleotides read TGTGCCAGCAGGCCCCCCCATACAGGTCCGGATTCACCCCTCCACTTT.

The V gene is TRBV12-3 or TRBV12-4, the J gene TRBJ1-4, with D unclear. The CDR3 consists of 18 residues. V lost 2 bases and J 3 bases, leaving 19 bases between the germline ends. CDR3 in amino acids: CASSLFFPWSQSNEKLFF. CDR3 coding DNA: TGTGCCAGCAGTTTATTCTTTCCTTGGAGCCAGTCTAATGAAAAACTGTTTTTT.

The J gene is TRBJ2-1, the V gene TRBV10-3; D is ambiguous. The CDR3 is made up of 13 amino acids. V was shortened by 8 bases and J by 8 bases, with 16 bases between the two germline ends. Germline V lookup: CDR1 ENHRY, CDR2 SYGVKD. The CDR3 DNA follows: TGTGCCATCGGGCAGGCAGAAGTGTATGAGCAGTTCTTC. Translated, it gives CAIGQAEVYEQFF.

This clonotype was detected once. The chain is built from TRBV29-1 and TRBJ1-1; 7 nucleotides line up with TRBD1. Trimming removed 4 bases from V and 5 bases from J; junction bases left unmatched: 7. Germline V gene sequence: CDR1 SQVTM, CDR2 ANQGSEA. The CDR3 extends over 13 amino acids. The CDR3 spells CSVGGDRQTEAFF. The DNA of the CDR3 is TGCAGCGTTGGCGGGGACAGACAGACTGAAGCTTTCTTT.

V gene TRBV5-1 combines with J gene TRBJ1-1; D gene unclear. The germline gives CDR1 SGHRS, CDR2 YFSETQ. The CDR3 totals 14 residues. V lost 5 bases, J lost 2 bases, and 13 bases lay in between. The CDR3 loop is CASSKSGSNTEAFF. CDR3 nucleotide sequence: TGCGCCAGCAGTAAGAGTGGGAGTAACACTGAAGCTTTCTTT.

The DNA of the CDR3 is TGCGCCAGCAGGGGACGGCTGAACACCGGGGAGCTGTTTTTT. Translated: CASRGRLNTGELFF. The chain links TRBV5-1 to TRBJ2-2; D is possibly TRBD1 or TRBD2 (5 bases each). CDR1 is SGHRS, CDR2 YFSETQ, per germline. V lost 5 bases to trimming and J lost 1 base, with 9 bases between them. The CDR3 loop spans 14 amino acids.

This clonotype was seen just once. This rearrangement joins TRBV14 to TRBJ2-7, with D hard to call. This CDR3 comprises 13 residues. Trimming took 3 bases from V and 3 from J, leaving 9 bases between them. Germline values: CDR1 SGHDN, CDR2 FVKESK. CDR3 region: CASSHTTDYEQYV. CDR3 nucleotides: TGTGCCAGCAGCCATACGACGGACTACGAGCAGTACGTC.

The gene calls are TRBV4-3 and TRBJ1-2; tentatively, D is TRBD1 (6 bases). Per the germline V gene, CDR1 is LGHNA and CDR2 is YSLEER. The CDR3 runs to 15 residues. Trimming left V 6 bases short and J 2 bases short, with 16 bases between. The CDR3 loop is CASSQEGGRNYGYTF. CDR3 DNA: TGCGCCAGCAGTCAGGAAGGGGGGAGGAACTATGGCTACACCTTC.

The V gene is TRBV15, the J gene TRBJ1-5; D gene ambiguous. Germline-derived CDR1 and CDR2 are LNHNV and YYDKDF (reference sequence). The ends were cut back, 0 bases at V and 2 bases at J, with 11 bases in the middle. The CDR3 spans 16 residues. The CDR3 bases are TGTGCCACCAGCAGAGATCTAAAGGGCGGCAATCAGCCCCAGCATTTT. Its protein product is CATSRDLKGGNQPQHF.

The V gene is TRBV6-1, the J gene TRBJ2-7; 9 nucleotides agree with TRBD1. Germline loops: CDR1 MNHNS, CDR2 SASEGT. Germline trimming cut 6 bases from V and 6 bases from J; bases unmatched to any gene: 9. The CDR3 spans 14 residues. The chain's CDR3 is CASRAGTGYGEQYF. The CDR3, as DNA: TGTGCCAGCAGGGCCGGGACAGGGTACGGCGAGCAGTACTTC.

The chain uses TRBV24-1 and TRBJ2-3; a possible D gene is TRBD2 (5 bases). Germline loops: CDR1 KGHDR, CDR2 SFDVKD. Trimming cost V 3 bases and J 7 bases, with 16 bases left between them. The CDR3 spans 15 residues. The CDR3 is CATSDPLPGLNTQYF. The CDR3 DNA is TGTGCCACCAGTGATCCGCTCCCGGGGTTAAATACGCAGTATTTT.

The V and J genes are TRBV6-1 and TRBJ1-6; 8 bases match TRBD1. The CDR3 consists of 17 residues. V shed 6 bases, J shed 7 bases, and the junction held 14 bases outside the gene matches. Germline V lookup: CDR1 MNHNS, CDR2 SASEGT. The CDR3 loop is CASRTFGGQASNSPLHF. The CDR3, as DNA: TGTGCCAGCAGAACCTTCGGGGGACAGGCGTCAAATTCACCCCTCCACTTT.

The V and J genes are TRBV7-8 and TRBJ1-1; D is ambiguous. The germline V gene has CDR1 SGHVS and CDR2 FQNEAQ. This CDR3 comprises 18 residues. V gave up 0 bases and J gave up 0 bases, with 17 bases separating them. The CDR3 bases are TGTGCCAGCAGCTTAGCTAGGACCGTAGGTACGATGAACACTGAAGCTTTCTTT. Its translation is CASSLARTVGTMNTEAFF.

J is TRBJ1-3 and V is TRBV29-1; D not resolved. The germline V gene has CDR1 SQVTM and CDR2 ANQGSEA. The CDR3 is made up of 12 amino acids. V lost 4 bases and J lost 4, with 8 bases in between. Here the CDR3 DNA reads TGCAGCGTTGTGGGCGCAGGAAACACCATATATTTT. As protein: CSVVGAGNTIYF.

The chain employs TRBV20-1 and TRBJ2-3; D gene uncertain. With 4 bases removed from V and 0 bases from J, the gap between germline ends came to 5 bases. The CDR3 runs to 12 residues. Germline V gene data show CDR1 as DFQATT and CDR2 as SNEGSKA (reference sequence). CDR3 in amino acids: CSAKRSTDTQYF. The CDR3 DNA sequence: TGCAGTGCTAAAAGAAGCACAGATACGCAGTATTTT.

The rearrangement links TRBV20-1 to TRBJ2-5, with 8 bases matching TRBD2. From germline, CDR1 is DFQATT and CDR2 SNEGSKA (reference sequence). The CDR3 has 16 amino acids. With V trimmed by 1 base and J by 4 bases, 11 bases remained unmatched. CDR3 nucleotide sequence: TGCAGTGCTAGAGGGGTAGCGGGGAGAGGGGTAGAGACCCAGTACTTC. Translating gives CSARGVAGRGVETQYF.

In the case of this clonotype: Mismatch with germline at one junction end may stem from a read error. The genes are TRBV7-7 and TRBJ1-6; D ambiguous. The CDR3 extends over 16 amino acids. In germline, CDR1 is SSHAT, CDR2 FNYEAQ (reference sequence). CDR3 bases: TGTGCTAGCAGCTTAGCGCGGTCTCGTCGGCGGGCACCCCTCCACTTT. It translates to CASSLARSRRRAPLHF.

V gene TRBV6-5 combines with J gene TRBJ2-1, with 9 bases lining up with TRBD2. The germline gives CDR1 MNHEY, CDR2 SVGAGI. The CDR3 runs to 15 residues. Trimming took 0 bases from V and 7 from J; bases not matched to a gene: 4. As DNA, the CDR3 is TGTGCCAGCAGTTACTCGACTAGCGGACAGAATGAGCAGTTCTTC. This translates into CASSYSTSGQNEQFF.

The chain links TRBV6-5 to TRBJ2-1; 9 bases align to TRBD1. This CDR3 has 15 residues. V was clipped by 6 bases and J by 8 bases; unmatched bases: 11. Germline CDR1 MNHEY, CDR2 SVGAGI. CDR3 DNA sequence: TGTGCCAGCAGGCGCTCGGGACAGGGTTCGTATGAGCAGTTCTTC. It yields the protein CASRRSGQGSYEQFF.